One and the same sample provided the 25 T cell receptor beta chains below, sequenced in a study of blood T cell repertoires in COVID-19. Repertoires were generated with immunoSEQ multiplex PCR, while TCRdb's copy carries only in-frame clones and drops some. The sample shows 210,000 or so clones, around 82% of them seen only once. The material sequenced was peripheral blood. Receptors were obtained from a man in his forties or fifties with active or convalescent COVID-19.

V usage is TRBV5-4 and J usage is TRBJ1-2, with TRBD1 matching over 7 bases. The CDR3 length is 18 residues. Germline V gene sequence: CDR1 SGHNT, CDR2 YYREEE (reference sequence). The trim removed 3 bases at V and 1 base at J, leaving 15 bases unmatched. CDR3 nucleotide sequence: TGTGCCAGCAGCTCCCCCGCGGAGGGGGCCTTTGGTAACTATGGCTACACCTTC. Translated, it gives CASSSPAEGAFGNYGYTF.

A single count supports this clone. This rearrangement joins TRBV10-3 to TRBJ2-7, with 8 positions matching TRBD1. Germline CDR1 reads ENHRY; CDR2 reads SYGVKD. The CDR3 is 14 residues long. The V and J ends lost 8 bases and 0 bases, in that order; junction bases with no gene match: 6. CDR3 sequence reads: CAIGGQVSSYEQYF. The CDR3, as DNA: TGTGCCATCGGGGGACAGGTTAGCTCCTACGAGCAGTACTTC.

This clone was counted a few times. The chain has TRBV6-1 and TRBJ1-1; D ambiguous. In germline, CDR1 is MNHNS, CDR2 SASEGT. V dropped 1 base and J dropped 7 bases, with 16 bases sitting between them. This CDR3 spans 15 amino acids. CDR3 residues: CASSEGAWRESEAFF. The CDR3 bases are TGTGCCAGCAGTGAAGGTGCGTGGAGGGAGAGTGAAGCTTTCTTT.

J is TRBJ2-7 and V is TRBV6-6, with TRBD1 matching 8 bases. The CDR3 has 14 amino acids. J gave up 2 bases and V 6 bases, and 6 bases lay outside the gene matches. Looked up from germline, CDR1 is MNHNY and CDR2 is SVGAGI (reference sequence). CDR3 region: CASREQGAAYEQYF. The DNA of the CDR3 is TGTGCCAGCAGGGAGCAGGGGGCAGCCTACGAGCAGTACTTC.

The chain recombines TRBV19 with TRBJ1-5; 11 bases map to TRBD1. The CDR3 length is 16 residues. The germline CDR1 and CDR2 sequences are LNHDA and SQIVND (reference sequence). V was pared by 7 bases and J by 5 bases, with 10 bases of the junction left unmatched. DNA for the CDR3: TGTGCCAGTACCACCACCGGGGGACAGGGGGATCAGCCCCAGCATTTT. Amino acid sequence: CASTTTGGQGDQPQHF.

The count of this clone is one. The V and J genes are TRBV19 and TRBJ2-2; TRBD2 might be the D (5 bases). The CDR3 has 14 residues. Per germline, CDR1 LNHDA and CDR2 SQIVND (reference sequence). V gave up 3 bases and J gave up 0 bases, with 5 bases separating them. The CDR3 nucleotides are TGTGCCAGTAGTATTAGCGCGAACACCGGGGAGCTGTTTTTT. Protein sequence: CASSISANTGELFF.

The chain recombines TRBV9 with TRBJ1-3, with 8 bases fitting TRBD1. This CDR3 is 15 amino acids long. V gave up 4 bases and J gave up 3 bases; unmatched junction bases: 6. The germline gives CDR1 SGDLS, CDR2 YYNGEE. CDR3 sequence: CASSPGTGRGNTIYF. The CDR3 coding sequence is TGTGCCAGCAGCCCCGGGACAGGACGTGGAAACACCATATATTTT.

This rearrangement joins TRBV14 to TRBJ2-7; a possible D gene is TRBD2 (5 bases). The V end was cut by 1 base, the J end by 9 bases, with 19 bases between. This CDR3 has 15 amino acids. CDR1 is SGHDN, CDR2 FVKESK, per germline. The CDR3 bases are TGTGCCAGCAGCCAAGGCACCGAGACTACCTTCAGGCAGTACTTC. It yields the protein CASSQGTETTFRQYF.

The rearrangement joins TRBV7-2 to TRBJ1-5; possibly TRBD1 for D (5 bases). V was shortened by 4 bases and J by 7 bases, with 11 bases between the two germline ends. The CDR3 sequence is 13 residues long. Germline loops: CDR1 SGHTA, CDR2 FQGNSA. CDR3 residues: CASSSQGFQPQHF. The DNA for the CDR3 is TGTGCCAGCAGCTCCCAGGGTTTCCAGCCCCAGCATTTT.

This clone was counted only a few times. The J gene is TRBJ1-2, the V gene TRBV9; TRBD1 aligns across 8 bases. The CDR3 is made up of 14 amino acids. V was clipped by 4 bases and J by 7 bases; unmatched bases: 9. Germline lookup yields CDR1 SGDLS and CDR2 YYNGEE. The CDR3 region has the DNA TGTGCCAGCAGCTCGCACCAGGGGGCTCGTGGCTACACCTTC. Protein: CASSSHQGARGYTF.

This rearrangement joins TRBV19 to TRBJ2-7; TRBD2 agrees at 11 bases. V lost 4 bases to trimming and J lost 6 bases; unmatched junction nucleotides: 8. This CDR3 region has 15 residues. The germline V gene encodes CDR1 LNHDA and CDR2 SQIVND (reference sequence). The CDR3 coding sequence is TGTGCCAGTAGTAGCTCCCTAGCGGGAGGATCCGAGCAGTACTTC. Protein sequence: CASSSSLAGGSEQYF.

This chain joins TRBV4-3 and TRBJ2-7, with TRBD1 matching 11 bases. Trimming removed 1 base from V and 3 bases from J; junction bases left unmatched: 11. CDR1 is LGHNA, CDR2 YSLEER, per germline. The CDR3 is made up of 18 amino acids. The CDR3 DNA is TGCGCCAGCAGCCAAGGAATCCTGGACAGGGGGCAGGTCTACGAGCAGTACTTC. This encodes CASSQGILDRGQVYEQYF.

J is TRBJ2-3 and V is TRBV6-5, with a tentative D call TRBD2 (7 bases). Trimming cost V 11 bases and J 0 bases, with 15 bases left between them. Germline V gene lookup returns CDR1 MNHEY and CDR2 SVGAGI. The CDR3 is made up of 14 amino acids. CDR3 DNA sequence: TGTGCCGGGGAGGGGGGCTACAGCACAGATACGCAGTATTTT. As protein: CAGEGGYSTDTQYF.

This chain joins TRBV27 and TRBJ2-5, with TRBD1 as a possible D gene (5 bases). Deletions cut 6 bases from V and 1 base from J, with 15 bases between. CDR3 length: 15 residues. Germline CDR1 and CDR2: MNHEY and SMNVEV (reference sequence). The CDR3 nucleotides are TGTGCCAGCAGGGGCAGGGCCCCCCGCCAAGAGACCCAGTACTTC. Amino acid sequence: CASRGRAPRQETQYF.

This rearrangement joins TRBV19 to TRBJ1-4; 12 bases are shared with TRBD1. J gave up 5 bases and V 1 base, and 20 bases lay outside the gene matches. This CDR3 spans 22 amino acids. Germline assignment: CDR1 LNHDA and CDR2 SQIVND (reference sequence). CDR3 in DNA: TGTGCCAGTAGTATAGGACCGGGACAGGGGGCCGGATTTAATCGAGAGAATGAAAAACTGTTTTTT. Translating it yields CASSIGPGQGAGFNRENEKLFF.

This clone was recorded once. The chain couples TRBV24-1 to TRBJ2-2; the D gene is possibly TRBD2 (5 bases). With 2 bases removed from V and 5 bases from J, the gap between germline ends came to 11 bases. Germline lookup yields CDR1 KGHDR and CDR2 SFDVKD. The CDR3 has 15 residues. CDR3 protein: CATSDWASGTGELFF. The CDR3 DNA reads TGTGCCACCAGTGATTGGGCTTCGGGGACCGGGGAGCTGTTTTTT.

Written as DNA, the CDR3 is TGCGCCAGCAGCCAAGGTTCCCAGAACACTGAAGCTTTCTTT. Its translation is CASSQGSQNTEAFF. The chain uses TRBV4-3 and TRBJ1-1; D gene ambiguous. Germline-derived CDR1 and CDR2 are LGHNA and YSLEER. This CDR3 is 14 amino acids long. V dropped 1 base and J dropped 1 base, with 7 bases sitting between them.

This clone was detected a few times. The chain links TRBV7-9 to TRBJ1-3, with D tentatively TRBD1 (5 bases). This CDR3 contains 17 residues. The germline CDR1 and CDR2 sequences are SEHNR and FQNEAQ (reference sequence). The germline V and J ends were trimmed by 5 bases and 2 bases, with 19 bases remaining between them. For the CDR3, the DNA is TGTGCCAGCAGCCATCCTAGGTTTCTCAGGGCTGGAAACACCATATATTTT. Its translation is CASSHPRFLRAGNTIYF. The full variable domain, completed using reference TRBV7-9 and TRBJ1-3, is DTGVSQNPRHKITKRGQNVTFRCDPISEHNRLYWYRQTLGQGPEFLTYFQNEAQLEKSRLLSDRFSAERPKGSFSTLEIQRTEQGDSAMYLCASSHPRFLRAGNTIYFGEGSWLTVV.

The CDR3 here is CASSLDSRHGYTF. The CDR3 nucleotides read TGTGCCAGCAGTTTAGACTCCCGTCATGGCTACACCTTC. The rearrangement links TRBV27 to TRBJ1-2; no reliable D call. The V gene lost 2 bases and the J gene lost 6 bases, with 10 bases spanning the gap. The CDR3 runs to 13 residues. Germline V gene lookup returns CDR1 MNHEY and CDR2 SMNVEV (reference sequence).

V gene TRBV5-1 combines with J gene TRBJ1-2; no clear D. Germline values: CDR1 SGHRS, CDR2 YFSETQ. This CDR3 has 17 residues. V lost 4 bases, J lost 7 bases, and 26 bases lay in between. The CDR3 spells CASSVGSGPSTYGGYTF. In DNA form, the CDR3 reads TGCGCCAGCAGCGTCGGGTCCGGCCCGTCCACCTATGGTGGCTACACCTTC. The variable domain in full, with the rest retrieved from reference TRBV5-1 and TRBJ1-2, is KAGVTQTPRYLIKTRGQQVTLSCSPISGHRSVSWYQQTPGQGLQFLFEYFSETQRNKGNFPGRFSGRQFSNSRSEMNVSTLELGDSALYLCASSVGSGPSTYGGYTFGSGTRLTVV.

The V call is TRBV7-2, the J call TRBJ1-5; a weak D match, TRBD1 (6 bases). CDR1 and CDR2 from the germline V gene are SGHTA and FQGNSA. The CDR3 has 15 residues. The V gene lost 1 base and the J gene lost 3 bases, with 10 bases spanning the gap. The CDR3 DNA reads TGTGCCAGCAGCTTAGGGGGGCAGGACAATCAGCCCCAGCATTTT. Its translation is CASSLGGQDNQPQHF.

The chain employs TRBV28 and TRBJ1-3; possibly TRBD1 for D (5 bases). Trimming cost V 3 bases and J 0 bases, with 9 bases left between them. Germline CDR1 reads MDHEN; CDR2 reads SYDVKM. The CDR3 extends over 15 amino acids. The CDR3 here is CASSLVGLSGNTIYF. CDR3 nucleotides: TGTGCCAGCAGTTTGGTGGGACTCTCTGGAAACACCATATATTTT.

This chain links TRBV9 with TRBJ2-7, with TRBD2 matching over 9 bases. Germline CDR1 is SGDLS and CDR2 is YYNGEE. CDR3 size: 15 residues. Trimming cost V 0 bases and J 2 bases; bases outside gene matches: 3. This CDR3 is CASSVEASGAYEQYF. The CDR3, as DNA: TGTGCCAGCAGCGTAGAGGCTAGCGGGGCCTACGAGCAGTACTTC.

The chain combines TRBV11-3 with TRBJ1-6; 7 bases agree with TRBD1. Germline-derived CDR1 and CDR2 are SGHNT and YENEEA. This CDR3 region has 13 residues. V lost 3 bases, J lost 7 bases, and 0 bases stayed unmatched. The CDR3 loop reads CASSFRGNSPLHF. Here the CDR3 DNA reads TGTGCCAGCAGCTTCAGGGGGAATTCACCCCTCCACTTT.

The chain recombines TRBV30 with TRBJ1-1, with D unresolved. Trimming shortened V by 3 bases and J by 0 bases, and 17 bases separated the two germline ends. The germline V gene encodes CDR1 GTSNPN and CDR2 SVGIG (reference sequence). This CDR3 contains 16 residues. CDR3: CAWRKRVGSMNTEAFF. For the CDR3, the DNA is TGTGCCTGGAGGAAGAGGGTGGGTAGCATGAACACTGAAGCTTTCTTT.